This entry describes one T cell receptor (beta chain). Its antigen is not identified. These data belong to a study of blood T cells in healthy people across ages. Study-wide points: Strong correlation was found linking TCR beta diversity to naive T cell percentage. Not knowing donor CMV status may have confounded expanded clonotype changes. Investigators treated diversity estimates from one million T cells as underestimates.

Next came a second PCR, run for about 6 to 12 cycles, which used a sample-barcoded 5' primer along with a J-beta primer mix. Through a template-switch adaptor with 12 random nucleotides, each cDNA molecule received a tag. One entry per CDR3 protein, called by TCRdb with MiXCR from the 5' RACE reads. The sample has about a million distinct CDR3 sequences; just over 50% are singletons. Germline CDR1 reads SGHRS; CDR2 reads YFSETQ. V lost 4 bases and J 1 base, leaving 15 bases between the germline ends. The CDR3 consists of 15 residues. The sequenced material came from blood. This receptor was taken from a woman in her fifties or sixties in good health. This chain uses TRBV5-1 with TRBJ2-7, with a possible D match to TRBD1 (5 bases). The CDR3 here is CASSPNSDRSYEQYF. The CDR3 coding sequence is TGCGCCAGCAGCCCCAATTCAGACAGATCCTACGAGCAGTACTTC. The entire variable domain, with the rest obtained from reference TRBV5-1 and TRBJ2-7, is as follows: KAGVTQTPRYLIKTRGQQVTLSCSPISGHRSVSWYQQTPGQGLQFLFEYFSETQRNKGNFPGRFSGRQFSNSRSEMNVSTLELGDSALYLCASSPNSDRSYEQYFGPGTRLTVT.